Listed here are 3 T cell receptor beta chains from one sample, sequenced in a study of cytotoxic CD8 clonotypes in ibrutinib-treated CLL. TCRdb's table, derived via immunoSEQ multiplex PCR, lists solely in-frame clones and lacks some. The sample shows over 110,000 clones, 91% of them seen only once. Here the sequenced sample was PBMCs, taken after 12 months of ibrutinib treatment. The receptors originated from a human donor with chronic lymphocytic leukemia.

The rearrangement uses TRBV2 and TRBJ1-5; D unclear. CDR3 size: 16 residues. Germline V gene lookup returns CDR1 SNHLY and CDR2 FYNNEI. V was cut by 0 bases and J by 5 bases, with 14 bases left in between. CDR3 bases: TGTGCCAGCAGTGAAGCCGGTGTGGCAGGATATCAGCCCCAGCATTTT. This sequence encodes CASSEAGVAGYQPQHF.

DNA for the CDR3: TGCGCCAGCAGCTTGGGTAGCCCCTTCACTGAAGCTTTCTTT. This translates into CASSLGSPFTEAFF. V is TRBV5-1 and J is TRBJ1-1; no firm D call. Germline V lookup: CDR1 SGHRS, CDR2 YFSETQ. V shed 0 bases and J shed 4 bases, with 10 bases lying between them. CDR3 length: 14 residues. The whole variable domain, remainder taken from reference TRBV5-1 and TRBJ1-1, is KAGVTQTPRYLIKTRGQQVTLSCSPISGHRSVSWYQQTPGQGLQFLFEYFSETQRNKGNFPGRFSGRQFSNSRSEMNVSTLELGDSALYLCASSLGSPFTEAFFGQGTRLTVV.

The genes are TRBV5-1 and TRBJ2-7; TRBD1 or TRBD2 may be the D gene (6 bases each). The CDR3 length is 14 residues. V lost 0 bases and J lost 4, with 11 bases in between. CDR1 and CDR2 (germline): SGHRS, YFSETQ. The CDR3 protein is CASSLAGGIYEQYF. CDR3 DNA: TGCGCCAGCAGCTTGGCCGGGGGCATATACGAGCAGTACTTC. Using reference TRBV5-1 and TRBJ2-7 for the parts outside the CDR3, the full variable domain is KAGVTQTPRYLIKTRGQQVTLSCSPISGHRSVSWYQQTPGQGLQFLFEYFSETQRNKGNFPGRFSGRQFSNSRSEMNVSTLELGDSALYLCASSLAGGIYEQYFGPGTRLTVT.